Sequencing of this T cell receptor (beta chain) was carried out in a study of T cell clonotyping in hematopoietic cell transplantation. CDR3 length equals 15 residues. V shed 4 bases and J shed 3 bases, with 15 bases lying between them. Looked up from germline, CDR1 is MNHNS and CDR2 is SASEGT. Documented time point: recipient sample about 28 days before transplant, after cytoreduction. Generated by immunoSEQ multiplex PCR, the TCRdb table keeps only in-frame clones and is missing some. The table lists about 76,000 clones, 95% to 97% of them singletons, with roughly 1.7% in the top ten. Here the sequenced sample was peripheral blood mononuclear cells, taken before stem cell transplant. The chain is built from TRBV6-1 and TRBJ1-1; possible D gene TRBD1, 5 bases. The TCR originated in a woman aged 45-59 years with acute myeloid leukemia. Some clones in this sample may be carry-over from other donors' samples. The CDR3 bases are TGTGCCAGCAGTGGACCTGGGACGGCGGACACTGAAGCTTTCTTT. Amino acids: CASSGPGTADTEAFF.